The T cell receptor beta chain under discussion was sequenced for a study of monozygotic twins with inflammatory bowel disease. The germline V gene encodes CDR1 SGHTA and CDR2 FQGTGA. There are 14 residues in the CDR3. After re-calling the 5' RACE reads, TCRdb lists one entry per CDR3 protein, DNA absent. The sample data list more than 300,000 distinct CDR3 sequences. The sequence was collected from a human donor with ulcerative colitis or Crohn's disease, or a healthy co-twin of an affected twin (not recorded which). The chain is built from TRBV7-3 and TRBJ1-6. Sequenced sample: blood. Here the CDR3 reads CASSLLSYNSPLHF.